This TCR beta chain is drawn from a study of T cell repertoires in cytomegalovirus infection. Overall study results and limits: The ex vivo response was dominated by HLA-C-restricted CMV-specific TCR beta clonotypes.

Trimming removed 0 bases from V and 0 bases from J; junction bases left unmatched: 4. The CDR3 covers 16 residues. Germline V gene data show CDR1 as SGHDT and CDR2 as YYEEEE. Concerning this clonotype: The antigen remains undetermined.

TCRdb independently ran MiXCR on the reads; one entry per CDR3 protein. This table holds about 700,000 distinct CDR3 sequences, roughly 30% found once. V usage is TRBV5-6 and J usage is TRBJ2-3; 7 bases line up with TRBD1. The sequence came from a human donor in good health (CMV status not recorded). Some clones in this sample may be carry-over from other donors' samples. This specimen was cultured PBMCs, taken from culture after CMV antigen stimulation. The CDR3, as DNA: TGTGCCAGCAGCTTGGACGGGACAGATAGCACAGATACGCAGTATTTT. Amino acid sequence: CASSLDGTDSTDTQYF. Full variable domain (remainder filled in from reference TRBV5-6 and TRBJ2-3): DAGVTQSPTHLIKTRGQQVTLRCSPKSGHDTVSWYQQALGQGPQFIFQYYEEEERQRGNFPDRFSGHQFPNYSSELNVNALLLGDSALYLCASSLDGTDSTDTQYFGPGTRLTVL.